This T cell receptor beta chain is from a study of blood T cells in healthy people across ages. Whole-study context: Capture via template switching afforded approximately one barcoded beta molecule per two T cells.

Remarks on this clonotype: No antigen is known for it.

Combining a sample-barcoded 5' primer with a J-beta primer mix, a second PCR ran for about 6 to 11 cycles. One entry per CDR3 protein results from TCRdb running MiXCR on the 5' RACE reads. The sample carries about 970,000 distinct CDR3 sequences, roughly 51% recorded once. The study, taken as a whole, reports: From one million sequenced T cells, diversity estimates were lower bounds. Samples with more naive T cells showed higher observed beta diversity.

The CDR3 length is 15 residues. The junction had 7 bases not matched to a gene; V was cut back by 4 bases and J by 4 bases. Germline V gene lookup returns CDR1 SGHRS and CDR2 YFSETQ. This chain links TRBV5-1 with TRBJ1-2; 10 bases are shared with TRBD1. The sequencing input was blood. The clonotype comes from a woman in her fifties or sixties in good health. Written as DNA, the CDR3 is TGCGCCAGCAGCGCTCGACAGGGGGCGACCTATGGCTACACCTTC. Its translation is CASSARQGATYGYTF.